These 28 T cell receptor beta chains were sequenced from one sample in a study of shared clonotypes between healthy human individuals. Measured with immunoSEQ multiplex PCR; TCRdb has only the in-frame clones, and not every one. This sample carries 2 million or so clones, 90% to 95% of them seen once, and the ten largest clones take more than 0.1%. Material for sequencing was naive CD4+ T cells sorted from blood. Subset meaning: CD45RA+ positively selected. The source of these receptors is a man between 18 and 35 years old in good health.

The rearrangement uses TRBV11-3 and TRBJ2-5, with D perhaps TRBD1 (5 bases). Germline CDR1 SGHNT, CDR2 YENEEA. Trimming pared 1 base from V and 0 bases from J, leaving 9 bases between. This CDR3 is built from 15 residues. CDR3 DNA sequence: TGTGCCAGCAGCTTAGGACAGACAGACCAAGAGACCCAGTACTTC. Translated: CASSLGQTDQETQYF.

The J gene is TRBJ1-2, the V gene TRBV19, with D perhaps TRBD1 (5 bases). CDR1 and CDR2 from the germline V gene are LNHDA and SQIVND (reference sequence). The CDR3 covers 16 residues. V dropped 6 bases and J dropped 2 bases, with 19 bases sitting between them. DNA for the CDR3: TGTGCCAGTAGATCTGGGGGGATCAACACCAACTATGGCTACACCTTC. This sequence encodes CASRSGGINTNYGYTF.

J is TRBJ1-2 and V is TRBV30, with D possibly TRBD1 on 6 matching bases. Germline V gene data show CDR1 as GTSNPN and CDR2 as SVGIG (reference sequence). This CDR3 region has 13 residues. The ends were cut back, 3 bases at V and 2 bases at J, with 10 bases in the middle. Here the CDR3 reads CAWSWTVNYGYTF. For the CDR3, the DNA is TGTGCCTGGAGCTGGACAGTGAACTATGGCTACACCTTC.

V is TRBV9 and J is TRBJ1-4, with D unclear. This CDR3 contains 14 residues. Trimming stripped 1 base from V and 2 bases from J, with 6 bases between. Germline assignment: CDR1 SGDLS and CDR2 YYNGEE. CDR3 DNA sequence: TGTGCCAGCAGCGTATTCGGGACTAATGAAAAACTGTTTTTT. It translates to CASSVFGTNEKLFF.

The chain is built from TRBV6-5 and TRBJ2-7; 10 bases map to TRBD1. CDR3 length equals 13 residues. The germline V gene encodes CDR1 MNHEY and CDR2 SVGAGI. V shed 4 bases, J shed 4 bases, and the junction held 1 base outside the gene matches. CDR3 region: CASSLDRGYEQYF. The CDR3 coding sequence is TGTGCCAGCAGTTTGGACAGGGGGTACGAGCAGTACTTC.

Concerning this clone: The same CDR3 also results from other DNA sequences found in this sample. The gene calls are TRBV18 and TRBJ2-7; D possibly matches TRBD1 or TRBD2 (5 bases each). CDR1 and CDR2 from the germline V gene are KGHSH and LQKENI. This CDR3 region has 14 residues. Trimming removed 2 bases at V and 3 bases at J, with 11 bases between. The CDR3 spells CASSPEGPYYEQYF. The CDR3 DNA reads TGTGCCAGCTCACCAGAGGGGCCTTACTACGAGCAGTACTTC. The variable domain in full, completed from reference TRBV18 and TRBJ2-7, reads NAGVMQNPRHLVRRRGQEARLRCSPMKGHSHVYWYRQLPEEGLKFMVYLQKENIIDESGMPKERFSAEFPKEGPSILRIQQVVRGDSAAYFCASSPEGPYYEQYFGPGTRLTVT.

In DNA, the CDR3 is TGTGCCAGCAGCTTAGGACAGGGGATCCAAGAGACCCAGTACTTC. This encodes CASSLGQGIQETQYF. The chain is built from TRBV5-4 and TRBJ2-5; 9 bases line up with TRBD1. The V segment lost 2 bases and the J segment 1 base; nucleotides outside the gene matches: 3. The CDR3 extends over 15 amino acids. CDR1 is SGHNT, CDR2 YYREEE, per germline (reference sequence).

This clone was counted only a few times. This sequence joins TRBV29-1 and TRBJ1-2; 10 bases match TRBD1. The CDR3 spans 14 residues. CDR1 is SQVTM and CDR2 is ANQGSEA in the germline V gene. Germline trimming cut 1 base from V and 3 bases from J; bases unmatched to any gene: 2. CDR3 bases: TGCAGCGTTGAAGGGGACAGGGGAGACTATGGCTACACCTTC. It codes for CSVEGDRGDYGYTF.

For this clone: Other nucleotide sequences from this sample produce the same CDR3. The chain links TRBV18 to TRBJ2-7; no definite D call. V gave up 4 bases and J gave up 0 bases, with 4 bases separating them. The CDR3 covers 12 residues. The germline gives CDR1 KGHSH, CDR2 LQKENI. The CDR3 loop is CASSRGSYEQYF. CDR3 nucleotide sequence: TGTGCCAGCTCACGGGGCTCCTACGAGCAGTACTTC.

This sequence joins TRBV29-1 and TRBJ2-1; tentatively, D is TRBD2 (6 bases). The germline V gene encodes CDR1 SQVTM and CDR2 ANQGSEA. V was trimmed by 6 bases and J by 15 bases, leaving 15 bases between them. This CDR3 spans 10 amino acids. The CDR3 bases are TGCAGCGTGTTGTGGGAGGCCCTGTTCTTC. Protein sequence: CSVLWEALFF.

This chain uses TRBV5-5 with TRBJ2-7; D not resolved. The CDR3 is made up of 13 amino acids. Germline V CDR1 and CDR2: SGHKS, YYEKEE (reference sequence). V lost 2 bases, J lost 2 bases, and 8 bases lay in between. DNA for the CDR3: TGTGCCAGCAGCTTACTGTTGACCTACGAGCAGTACTTC. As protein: CASSLLLTYEQYF.

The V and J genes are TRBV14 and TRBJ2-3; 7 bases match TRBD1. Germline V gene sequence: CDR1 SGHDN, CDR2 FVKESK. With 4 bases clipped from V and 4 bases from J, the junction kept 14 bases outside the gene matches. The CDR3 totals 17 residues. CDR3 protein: CASSLLPRTGVPDTQYF. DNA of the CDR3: TGTGCCAGCAGCCTTCTCCCCCGGACAGGAGTCCCAGATACGCAGTATTTT.

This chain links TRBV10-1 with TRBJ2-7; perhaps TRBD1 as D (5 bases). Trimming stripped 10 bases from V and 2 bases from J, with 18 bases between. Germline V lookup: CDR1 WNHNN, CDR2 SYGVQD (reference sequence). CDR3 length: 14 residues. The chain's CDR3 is CATTGIRQPYEQYF. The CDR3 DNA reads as TGCGCCACCACCGGAATACGACAGCCCTACGAGCAGTACTTC.

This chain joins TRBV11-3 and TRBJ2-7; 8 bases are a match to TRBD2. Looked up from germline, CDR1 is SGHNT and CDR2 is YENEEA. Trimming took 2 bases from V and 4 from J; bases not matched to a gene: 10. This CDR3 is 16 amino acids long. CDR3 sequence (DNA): TGTGCCAGCAGCTTAAGTTCGGCGGGAGGATGGTACGAGCAGTACTTC. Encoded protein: CASSLSSAGGWYEQYF.

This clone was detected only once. CDR3 nucleotide sequence: TGTGCCATCAGTGACGGGCCGGGACAGAACTACGAGCAGTACTTC. Translated, it gives CAISDGPGQNYEQYF. The gene calls are TRBV10-3 and TRBJ2-7; 7 bases are a match to TRBD1. There are 15 residues in the CDR3. Germline V CDR1 and CDR2: ENHRY, SYGVKD. J was trimmed by 3 bases and V by 3 bases; bases with no gene match: 8.

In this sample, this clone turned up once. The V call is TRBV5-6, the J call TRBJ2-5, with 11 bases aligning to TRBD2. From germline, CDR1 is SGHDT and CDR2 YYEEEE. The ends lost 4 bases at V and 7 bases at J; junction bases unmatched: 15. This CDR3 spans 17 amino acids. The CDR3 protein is CASSVALLAGVFVTQYF. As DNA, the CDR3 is TGTGCCAGCAGCGTCGCCCTACTAGCGGGAGTGTTTGTGACCCAGTACTTC.

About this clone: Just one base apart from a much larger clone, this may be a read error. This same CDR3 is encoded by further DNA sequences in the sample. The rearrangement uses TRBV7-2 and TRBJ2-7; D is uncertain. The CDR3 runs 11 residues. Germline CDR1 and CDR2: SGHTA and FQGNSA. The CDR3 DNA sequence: TGTGCCAGCAGCCCATCCTTCGAGCAGTACTTC. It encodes CASSPSFEQYF.

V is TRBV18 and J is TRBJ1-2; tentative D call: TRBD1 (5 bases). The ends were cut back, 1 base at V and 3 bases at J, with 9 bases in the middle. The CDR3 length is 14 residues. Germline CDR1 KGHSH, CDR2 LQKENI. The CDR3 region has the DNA TGTGCCAGCTCACCACTTCCGGGGGACTATGGCTACACCTTC. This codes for CASSPLPGDYGYTF.

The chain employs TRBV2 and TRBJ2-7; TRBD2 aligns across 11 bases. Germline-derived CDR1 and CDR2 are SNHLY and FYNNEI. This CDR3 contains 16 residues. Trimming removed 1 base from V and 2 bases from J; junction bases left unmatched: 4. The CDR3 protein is CASSEVAGGGAYEQYF. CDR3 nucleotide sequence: TGTGCCAGCAGTGAAGTAGCGGGAGGGGGAGCCTACGAGCAGTACTTC. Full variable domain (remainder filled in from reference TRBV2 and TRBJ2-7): EPEVTQTPSHQVTQMGQEVILRCVPISNHLYFYWYRQILGQKVEFLVSFYNNEISEKSEIFDDQFSVERPDGSNFTLKIRSTKLEDSAMYFCASSEVAGGGAYEQYFGPGTRLTVT.

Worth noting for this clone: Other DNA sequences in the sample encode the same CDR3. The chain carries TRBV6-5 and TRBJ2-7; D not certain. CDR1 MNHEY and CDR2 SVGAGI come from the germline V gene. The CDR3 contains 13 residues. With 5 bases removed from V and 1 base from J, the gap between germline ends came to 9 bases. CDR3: CASSRETSYEQYF. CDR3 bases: TGTGCCAGCAGTCGTGAGACTTCCTACGAGCAGTACTTC.

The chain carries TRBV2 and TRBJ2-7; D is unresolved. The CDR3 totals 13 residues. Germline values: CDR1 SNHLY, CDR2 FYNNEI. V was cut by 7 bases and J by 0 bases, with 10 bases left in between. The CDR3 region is CASKKEGSYEQYF. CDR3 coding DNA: TGTGCCAGCAAAAAGGAAGGCTCCTACGAGCAGTACTTC.

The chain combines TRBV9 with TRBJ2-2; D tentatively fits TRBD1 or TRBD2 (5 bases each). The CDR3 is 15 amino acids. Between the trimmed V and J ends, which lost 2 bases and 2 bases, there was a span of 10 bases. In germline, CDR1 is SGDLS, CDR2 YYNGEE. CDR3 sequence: CASSVGRLNTGELFF. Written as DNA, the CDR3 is TGTGCCAGCAGCGTGGGACGGCTCAACACCGGGGAGCTGTTTTTT. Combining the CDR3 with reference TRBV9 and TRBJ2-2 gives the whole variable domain DSGVTQTPKHLITATGQRVTLRCSPRSGDLSVYWYQQSLDQGLQFLIQYYNGEERAKGNILERFSAQQFPDLHSELNLSSLELGDSALYFCASSVGRLNTGELFFGEGSRLTVL.

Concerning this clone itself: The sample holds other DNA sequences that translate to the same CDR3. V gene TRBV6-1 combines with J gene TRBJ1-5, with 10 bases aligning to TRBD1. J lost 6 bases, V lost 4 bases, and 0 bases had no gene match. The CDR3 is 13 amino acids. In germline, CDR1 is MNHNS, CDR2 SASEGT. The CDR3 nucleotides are TGTGCCAGCAGTGGGACAGGGGGTCAGCCCCAGCATTTT. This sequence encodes CASSGTGGQPQHF.

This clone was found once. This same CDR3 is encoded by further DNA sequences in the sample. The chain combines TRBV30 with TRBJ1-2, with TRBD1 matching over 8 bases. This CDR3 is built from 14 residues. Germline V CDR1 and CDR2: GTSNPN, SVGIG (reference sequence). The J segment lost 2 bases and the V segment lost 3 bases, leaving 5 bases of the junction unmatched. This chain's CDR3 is CAWSRRGLNYGYTF. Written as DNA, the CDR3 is TGTGCCTGGAGCCGCAGGGGGCTCAACTATGGCTACACCTTC.

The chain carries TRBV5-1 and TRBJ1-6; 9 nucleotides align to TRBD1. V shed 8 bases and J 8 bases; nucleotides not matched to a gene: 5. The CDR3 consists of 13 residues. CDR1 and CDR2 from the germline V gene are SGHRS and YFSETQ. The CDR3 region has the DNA TGCGCCAGTGCTTGGGACAGGGATTCACCCCTCCACTTT. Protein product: CASAWDRDSPLHF. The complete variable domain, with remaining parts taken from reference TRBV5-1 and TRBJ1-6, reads KAGVTQTPRYLIKTRGQQVTLSCSPISGHRSVSWYQQTPGQGLQFLFEYFSETQRNKGNFPGRFSGRQFSNSRSEMNVSTLELGDSALYLCASAWDRDSPLHFGNGTRLTVT.

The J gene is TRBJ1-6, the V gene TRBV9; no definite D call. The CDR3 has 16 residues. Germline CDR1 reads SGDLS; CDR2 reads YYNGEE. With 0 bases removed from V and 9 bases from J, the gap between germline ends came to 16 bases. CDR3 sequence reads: CASSVGGGAYGSPLHF. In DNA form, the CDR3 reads TGTGCCAGCAGCGTAGGGGGAGGCGCCTATGGTTCACCCCTCCACTTT.

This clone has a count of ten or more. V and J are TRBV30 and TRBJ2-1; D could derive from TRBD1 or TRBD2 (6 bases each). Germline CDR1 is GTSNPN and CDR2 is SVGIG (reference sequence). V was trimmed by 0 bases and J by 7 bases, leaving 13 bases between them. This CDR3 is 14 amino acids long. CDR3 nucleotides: TGTGCCTGGAGTGTACCGGGGGCGAGGAATGAGCAGTTCTTC. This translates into CAWSVPGARNEQFF.

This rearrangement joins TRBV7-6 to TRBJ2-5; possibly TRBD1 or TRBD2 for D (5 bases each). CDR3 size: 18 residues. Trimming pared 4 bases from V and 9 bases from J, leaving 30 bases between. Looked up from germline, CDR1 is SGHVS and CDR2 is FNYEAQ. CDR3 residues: CASSSNSAGMIIGAAQYF. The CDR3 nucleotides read TGTGCCAGCAGCTCCAACTCGGCCGGGATGATTATAGGGGCGGCCCAGTACTTC.